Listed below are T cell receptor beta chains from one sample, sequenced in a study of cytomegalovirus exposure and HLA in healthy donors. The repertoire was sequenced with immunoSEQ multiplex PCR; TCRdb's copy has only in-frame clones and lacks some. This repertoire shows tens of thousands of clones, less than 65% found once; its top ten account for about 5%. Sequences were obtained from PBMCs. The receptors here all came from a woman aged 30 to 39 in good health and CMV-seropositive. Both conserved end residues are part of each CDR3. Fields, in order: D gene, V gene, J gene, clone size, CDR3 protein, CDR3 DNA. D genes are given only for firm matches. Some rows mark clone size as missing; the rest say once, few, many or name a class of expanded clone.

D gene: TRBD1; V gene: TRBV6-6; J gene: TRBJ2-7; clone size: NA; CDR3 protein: CASSTGTGITYEQYF; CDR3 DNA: TGTGCCAGCAGCACCGGGACAGGGATCACCTACGAGCAGTACTTC
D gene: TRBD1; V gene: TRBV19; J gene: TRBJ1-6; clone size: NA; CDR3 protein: CASSIKQGRDPLHF; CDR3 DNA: TGTGCCAGTAGTATAAAACAGGGGCGGGATCCCCTCCACTTT
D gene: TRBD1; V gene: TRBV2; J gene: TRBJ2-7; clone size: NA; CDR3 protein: CASSEGRGQEDF; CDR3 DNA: TGTGCCAGCAGTGAAGGAAGGGGGCAAGAAGACTTC
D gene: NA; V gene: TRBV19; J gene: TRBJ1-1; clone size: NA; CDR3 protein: CASSIQGVLMNTEAFF; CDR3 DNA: TGTGCCAGTAGTATTCAGGGCGTACTTATGAACACTGAAGCTTTCTTT
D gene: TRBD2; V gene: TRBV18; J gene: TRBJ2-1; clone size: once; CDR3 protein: CASSSSGEQFF; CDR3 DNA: TGTGCCAGCTCATCTAGCGGGGAGCAGTTCTTC
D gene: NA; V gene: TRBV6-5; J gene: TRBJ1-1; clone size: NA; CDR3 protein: CASSYLSVMNTEAFF; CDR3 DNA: TGTGCCAGCAGTTACCTGTCAGTAATGAACACTGAAGCTTTCTTT
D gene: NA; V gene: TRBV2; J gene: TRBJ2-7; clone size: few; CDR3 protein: CASGPGSTYEQYF; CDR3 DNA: TGTGCCAGCGGCCCCGGGTCCACCTACGAGCAGTACTTC
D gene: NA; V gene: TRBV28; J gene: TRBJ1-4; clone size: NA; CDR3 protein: CASSWVGREKLFF; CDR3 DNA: TGTGCCAGCAGTTGGGTTGGGAGAGAAAAACTGTTTTTT
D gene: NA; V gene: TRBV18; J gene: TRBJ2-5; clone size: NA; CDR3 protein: CASSPRPGETQYF; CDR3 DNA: TGTGCCAGCTCACCCCGGCCCGGGGAGACCCAGTACTTC
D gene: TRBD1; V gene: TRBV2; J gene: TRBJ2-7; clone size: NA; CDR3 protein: CASSARQGVGEQYF; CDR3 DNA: TGTGCCAGCAGTGCACGGCAGGGGGTGGGAGAGCAGTACTTC
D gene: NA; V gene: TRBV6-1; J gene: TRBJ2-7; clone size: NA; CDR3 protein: CATQDRPVYEQYF; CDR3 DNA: TGTGCCACTCAAGACAGGCCCGTTTACGAGCAGTACTTC
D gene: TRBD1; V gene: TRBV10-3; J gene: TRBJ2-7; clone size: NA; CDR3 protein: CAIGTGGEQYF; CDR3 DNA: TGTGCCATCGGAACAGGGGGCGAGCAGTACTTC
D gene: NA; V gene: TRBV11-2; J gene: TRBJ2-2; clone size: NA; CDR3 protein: CASSLDRSQAGTGELFF; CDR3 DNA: TGTGCCAGCAGCTTAGATCGGTCCCAGGCCGGAACCGGGGAGCTGTTTTTT
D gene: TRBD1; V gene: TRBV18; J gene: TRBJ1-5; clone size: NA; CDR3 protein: CASSSRQGIINQPQHF; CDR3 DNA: TGTGCCAGCTCATCTCGACAGGGGATAATCAATCAGCCCCAGCATTTT
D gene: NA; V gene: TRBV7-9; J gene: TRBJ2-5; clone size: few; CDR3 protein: CASSNYAGTGKETQYF; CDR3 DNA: TGTGCCAGCAGCAACTACGCGGGGACCGGGAAAGAGACCCAGTACTTC
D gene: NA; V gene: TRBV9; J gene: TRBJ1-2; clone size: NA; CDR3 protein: CASSPLGERGYYGYTF; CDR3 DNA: TGTGCCAGCAGCCCCCTGGGGGAGAGGGGGTACTATGGCTACACCTTC
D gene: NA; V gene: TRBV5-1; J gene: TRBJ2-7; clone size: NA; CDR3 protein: CASSGGGQETSYEQYF; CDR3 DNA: TGCGCCAGCAGCGGGGGGGGGCAGGAGACCTCCTACGAGCAGTACTTC
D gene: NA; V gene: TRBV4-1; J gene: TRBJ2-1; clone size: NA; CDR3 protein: CASSQDVLAGHNEQFF; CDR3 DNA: TGCGCCAGCAGCCAAGACGTTCTAGCAGGCCACAATGAGCAGTTCTTC
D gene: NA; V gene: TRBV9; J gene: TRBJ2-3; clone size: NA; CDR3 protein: CASSWGLVTQDTQYF; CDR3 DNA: TGTGCCAGCAGCTGGGGACTCGTGACTCAAGATACGCAGTATTTT
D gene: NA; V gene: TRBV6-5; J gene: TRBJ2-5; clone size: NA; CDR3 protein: CASSIGAQETQYF; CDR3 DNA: TGTGCCAGTAGCATCGGAGCACAAGAGACCCAGTACTTC
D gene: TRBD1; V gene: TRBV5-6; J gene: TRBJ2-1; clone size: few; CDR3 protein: CASSHRLGQGTNEQFF; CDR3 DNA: TGTGCCAGCAGCCACAGACTGGGACAGGGTACGAATGAGCAGTTCTTC
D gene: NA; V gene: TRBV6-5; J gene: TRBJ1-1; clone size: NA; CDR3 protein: CASSSPTQGRTEAFF; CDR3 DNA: TGTGCCAGCAGTTCCCCAACGCAGGGGAGAACTGAAGCTTTCTTT
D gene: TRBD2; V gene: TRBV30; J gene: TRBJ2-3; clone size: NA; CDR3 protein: CAWSVPPRLAGAPDTQYF; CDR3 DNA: TGTGCCTGGAGTGTACCCCCTAGACTAGCGGGGGCCCCAGATACGCAGTATTTT
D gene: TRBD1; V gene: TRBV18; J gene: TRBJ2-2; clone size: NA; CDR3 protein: CASSQGTAVGGELFF; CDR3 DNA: TGTGCCAGCTCACAAGGGACAGCCGTTGGCGGGGAGCTGTTTTTT
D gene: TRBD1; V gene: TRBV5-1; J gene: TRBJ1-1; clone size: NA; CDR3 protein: CASSRQGGNTEAFF; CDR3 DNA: TGCGCCAGCAGCCGACAGGGGGGAAACACTGAAGCTTTCTTT
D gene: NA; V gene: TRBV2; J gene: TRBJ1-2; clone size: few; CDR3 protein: CASISGFANYGYTF; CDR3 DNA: TGTGCCAGCATCTCAGGGTTTGCTAACTATGGCTACACCTTC
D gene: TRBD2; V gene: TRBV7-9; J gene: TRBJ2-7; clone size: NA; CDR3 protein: CASSLGLAGEYEQYF; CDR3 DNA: TGTGCCAGCAGCTTGGGACTAGCGGGGGAATACGAGCAGTACTTC
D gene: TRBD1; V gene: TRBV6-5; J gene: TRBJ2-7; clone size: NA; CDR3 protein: CASSSPGQGAHEQYF; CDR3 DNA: TGTGCCAGCAGTTCTCCTGGACAGGGGGCCCACGAGCAGTACTTC
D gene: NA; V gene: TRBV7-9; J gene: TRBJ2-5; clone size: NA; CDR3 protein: CASSLGGSQETQYF; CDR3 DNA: TGTGCCAGCAGCTTAGGTGGCAGTCAAGAGACCCAGTACTTC
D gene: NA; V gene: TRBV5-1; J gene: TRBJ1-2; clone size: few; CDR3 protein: CASSVQNYGYTF; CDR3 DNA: TGCGCCAGCAGCGTCCAGAACTATGGCTACACCTTC
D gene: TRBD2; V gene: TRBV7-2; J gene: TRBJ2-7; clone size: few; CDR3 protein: CASSFLSGGEQYF; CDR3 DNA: TGTGCCAGCAGCTTTCTGTCGGGAGGCGAGCAGTACTTC
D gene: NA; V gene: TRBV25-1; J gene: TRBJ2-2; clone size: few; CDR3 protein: CASSDSVGLAGATGELFF; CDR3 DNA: TGTGCCAGCAGTGATTCCGTGGGGTTGGCAGGGGCCACCGGGGAGCTGTTTTTT
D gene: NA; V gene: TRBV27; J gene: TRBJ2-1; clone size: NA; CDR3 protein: CASSLFGVPYNEQFF; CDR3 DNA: TGTGCCAGCAGTTTATTCGGGGTGCCCTACAATGAGCAGTTCTTC
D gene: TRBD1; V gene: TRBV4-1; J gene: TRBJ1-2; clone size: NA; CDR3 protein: CASTSLDRGNYGYPF; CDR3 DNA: TGCGCCAGCACCTCTTTGGACAGGGGAAACTATGGCTACCCCTTC
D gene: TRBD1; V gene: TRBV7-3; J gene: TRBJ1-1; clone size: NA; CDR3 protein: CASSSGQLDMNTEAFF; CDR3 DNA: TGTGCCAGCAGCTCGGGACAGCTCGACATGAACACTGAAGCTTTCTTT
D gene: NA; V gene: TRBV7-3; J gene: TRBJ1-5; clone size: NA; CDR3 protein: CASRPQGDQPQHF; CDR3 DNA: TGTGCCAGCAGACCACAGGGAGATCAGCCCCAGCATTTT
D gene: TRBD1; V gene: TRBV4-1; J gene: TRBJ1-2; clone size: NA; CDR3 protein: CASSLSWTGANYGYTF; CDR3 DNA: TGCGCCAGCAGCCTTTCTTGGACAGGCGCTAACTATGGCTACACCTTC
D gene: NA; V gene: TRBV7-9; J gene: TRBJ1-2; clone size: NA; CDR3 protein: CASSLRDYGYTF; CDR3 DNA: TGTGCCAGCAGCCTCCGAGACTATGGCTACACCTTC
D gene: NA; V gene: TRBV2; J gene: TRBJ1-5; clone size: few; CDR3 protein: CASSELTPSNQPQHF; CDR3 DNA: TGTGCCAGCAGTGAATTGACACCGAGCAATCAGCCCCAGCATTTT
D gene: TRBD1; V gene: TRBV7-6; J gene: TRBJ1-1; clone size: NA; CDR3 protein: CASSPRQGDMNTEAFF; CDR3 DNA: TGTGCCAGCAGCCCCAGACAGGGAGATATGAACACTGAAGCTTTCTTT
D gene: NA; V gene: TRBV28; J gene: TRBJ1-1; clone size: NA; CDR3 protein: CASSYLQGLAGF; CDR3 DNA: TGTGCCAGCAGCTACCTCCAGGGGCTTGCGGGTTTT
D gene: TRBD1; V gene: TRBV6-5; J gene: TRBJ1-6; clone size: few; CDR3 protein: CASSPSTGAAPLHF; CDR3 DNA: TGTGCCAGCAGCCCATCAACAGGGGCGGCACCCCTCCACTTT
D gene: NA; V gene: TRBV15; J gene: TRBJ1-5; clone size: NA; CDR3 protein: CATTWGPGRNQPQHF; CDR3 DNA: TGTGCCACCACATGGGGGCCAGGGCGCAATCAGCCCCAGCATTTT
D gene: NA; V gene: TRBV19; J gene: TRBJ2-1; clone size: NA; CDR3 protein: CASRSRATTYNEQFF; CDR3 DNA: TGTGCCAGTAGAAGCCGAGCGACGACCTACAATGAGCAGTTCTTC
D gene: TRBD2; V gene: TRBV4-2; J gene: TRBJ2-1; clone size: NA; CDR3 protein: CASSQTTSGAYNEQFF; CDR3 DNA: TGTGCCAGCAGCCAGACGACTAGCGGTGCCTACAATGAGCAGTTCTTC
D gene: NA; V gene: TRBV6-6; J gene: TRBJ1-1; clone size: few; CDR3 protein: CASSYQGPNTEAFF; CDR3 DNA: TGTGCCAGCAGTTACCAGGGGCCGAACACTGAAGCTTTCTTT
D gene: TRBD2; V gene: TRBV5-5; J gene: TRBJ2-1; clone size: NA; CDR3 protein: CASSFLAGGNNEQFF; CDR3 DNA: TGTGCCAGCAGCTTCCTAGCGGGGGGAAACAATGAGCAGTTCTTC